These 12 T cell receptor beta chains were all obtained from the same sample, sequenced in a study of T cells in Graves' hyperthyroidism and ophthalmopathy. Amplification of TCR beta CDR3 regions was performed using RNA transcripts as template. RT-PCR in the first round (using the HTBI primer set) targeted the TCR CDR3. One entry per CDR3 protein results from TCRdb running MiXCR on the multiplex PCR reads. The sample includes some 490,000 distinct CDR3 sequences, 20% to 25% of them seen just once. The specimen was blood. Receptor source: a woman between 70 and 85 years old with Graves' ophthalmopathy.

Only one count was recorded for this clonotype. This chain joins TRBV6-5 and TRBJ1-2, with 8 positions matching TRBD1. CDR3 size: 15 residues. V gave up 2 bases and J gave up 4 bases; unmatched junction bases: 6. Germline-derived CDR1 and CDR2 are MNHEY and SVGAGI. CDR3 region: CASSYTRGLTYGYTF. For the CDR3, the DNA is TGTGCCAGCAGTTACACCAGGGGGCTGACCTATGGCTACACCTTC.

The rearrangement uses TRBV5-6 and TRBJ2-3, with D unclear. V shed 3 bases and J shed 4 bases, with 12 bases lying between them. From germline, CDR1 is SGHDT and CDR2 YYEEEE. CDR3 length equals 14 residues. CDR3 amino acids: CASSSTPTADTQYF. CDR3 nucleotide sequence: TGTGCCAGCAGCTCTACACCGACCGCAGATACGCAGTATTTT.

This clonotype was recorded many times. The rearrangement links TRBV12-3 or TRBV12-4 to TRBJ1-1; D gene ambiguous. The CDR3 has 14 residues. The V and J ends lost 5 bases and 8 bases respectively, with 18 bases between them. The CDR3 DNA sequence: TGTGCCAGCAGTCAATCGCGGACCGTCTCAGAAGCTTTCTTT. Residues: CASSQSRTVSEAFF.

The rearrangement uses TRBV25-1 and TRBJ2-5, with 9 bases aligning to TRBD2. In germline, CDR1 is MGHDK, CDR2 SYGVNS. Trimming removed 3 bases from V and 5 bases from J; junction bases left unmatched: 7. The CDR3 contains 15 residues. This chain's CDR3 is CASSDIAGVVETQYF. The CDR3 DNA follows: TGTGCCAGCAGTGATATAGCGGGAGTTGTGGAGACCCAGTACTTC.

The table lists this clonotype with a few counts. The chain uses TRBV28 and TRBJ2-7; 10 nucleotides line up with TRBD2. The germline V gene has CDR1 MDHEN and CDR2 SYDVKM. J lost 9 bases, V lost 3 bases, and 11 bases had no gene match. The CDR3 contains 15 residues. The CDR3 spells CASSLGLALALSQYF. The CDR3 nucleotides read TGTGCCAGCAGTTTGGGACTAGCGCTAGCTCTTTCGCAGTACTTC.

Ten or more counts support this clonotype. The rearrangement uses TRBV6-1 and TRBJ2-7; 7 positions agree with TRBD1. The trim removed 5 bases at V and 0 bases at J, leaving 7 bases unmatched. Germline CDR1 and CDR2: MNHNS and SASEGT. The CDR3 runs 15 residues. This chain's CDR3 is CASSLGDRSSYEQYF. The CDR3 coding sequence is TGTGCCAGCAGTCTAGGGGACAGAAGCTCCTACGAGCAGTACTTC.

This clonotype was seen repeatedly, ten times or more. CDR3 sequence (DNA): TGTGCCAGCAGTTCTACAGCCCGCAACTACAATGAGCAGTTCTTC. Residues: CASSSTARNYNEQFF. The chain employs TRBV28 and TRBJ2-1; no clear D gene. Trimming took 4 bases from V and 3 from J, leaving 13 bases between them. The CDR3 sequence is 15 residues long. Germline CDR1 and CDR2: MDHEN and SYDVKM.

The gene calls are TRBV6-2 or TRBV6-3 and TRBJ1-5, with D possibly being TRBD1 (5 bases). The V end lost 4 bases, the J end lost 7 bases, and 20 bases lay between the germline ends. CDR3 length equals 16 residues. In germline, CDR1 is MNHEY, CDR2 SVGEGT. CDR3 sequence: CASSSGPAGRAQPQHF. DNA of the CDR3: TGTGCCAGCAGTTCCGGGCCCGCGGGCAGGGCGCAGCCCCAGCATTTT.

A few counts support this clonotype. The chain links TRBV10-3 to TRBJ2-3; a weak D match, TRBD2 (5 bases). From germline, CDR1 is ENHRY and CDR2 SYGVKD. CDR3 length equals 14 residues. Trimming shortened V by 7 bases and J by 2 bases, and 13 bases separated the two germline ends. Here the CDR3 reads CAITPGEFTDTQYF. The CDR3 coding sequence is TGTGCCATCACCCCCGGGGAATTCACAGATACGCAGTATTTT.

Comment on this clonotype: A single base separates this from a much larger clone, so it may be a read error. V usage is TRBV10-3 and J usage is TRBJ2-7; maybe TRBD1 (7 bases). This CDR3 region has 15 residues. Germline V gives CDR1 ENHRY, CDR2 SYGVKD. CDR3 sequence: CAISTRQGLAYGQYF. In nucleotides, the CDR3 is TGTGCCATCAGTACACGACAGGGACTTGCCTACGGGCAGTACTTC.

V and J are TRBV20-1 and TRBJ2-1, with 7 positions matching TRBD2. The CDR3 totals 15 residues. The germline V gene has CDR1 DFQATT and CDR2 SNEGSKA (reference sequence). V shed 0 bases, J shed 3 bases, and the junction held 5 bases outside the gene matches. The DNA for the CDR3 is TGCAGTGCTAGAGATGCGGGAGTAAGCTACAATGAGCAGTTCTTC. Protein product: CSARDAGVSYNEQFF.

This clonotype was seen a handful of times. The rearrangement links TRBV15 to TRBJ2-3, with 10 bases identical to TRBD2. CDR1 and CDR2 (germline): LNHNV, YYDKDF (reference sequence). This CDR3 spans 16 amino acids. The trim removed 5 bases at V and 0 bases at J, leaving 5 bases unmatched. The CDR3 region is CATSGRTSGSTDTQYF. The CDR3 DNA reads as TGTGCCACCAGCGGAAGGACTAGCGGAAGCACAGATACGCAGTATTTT.